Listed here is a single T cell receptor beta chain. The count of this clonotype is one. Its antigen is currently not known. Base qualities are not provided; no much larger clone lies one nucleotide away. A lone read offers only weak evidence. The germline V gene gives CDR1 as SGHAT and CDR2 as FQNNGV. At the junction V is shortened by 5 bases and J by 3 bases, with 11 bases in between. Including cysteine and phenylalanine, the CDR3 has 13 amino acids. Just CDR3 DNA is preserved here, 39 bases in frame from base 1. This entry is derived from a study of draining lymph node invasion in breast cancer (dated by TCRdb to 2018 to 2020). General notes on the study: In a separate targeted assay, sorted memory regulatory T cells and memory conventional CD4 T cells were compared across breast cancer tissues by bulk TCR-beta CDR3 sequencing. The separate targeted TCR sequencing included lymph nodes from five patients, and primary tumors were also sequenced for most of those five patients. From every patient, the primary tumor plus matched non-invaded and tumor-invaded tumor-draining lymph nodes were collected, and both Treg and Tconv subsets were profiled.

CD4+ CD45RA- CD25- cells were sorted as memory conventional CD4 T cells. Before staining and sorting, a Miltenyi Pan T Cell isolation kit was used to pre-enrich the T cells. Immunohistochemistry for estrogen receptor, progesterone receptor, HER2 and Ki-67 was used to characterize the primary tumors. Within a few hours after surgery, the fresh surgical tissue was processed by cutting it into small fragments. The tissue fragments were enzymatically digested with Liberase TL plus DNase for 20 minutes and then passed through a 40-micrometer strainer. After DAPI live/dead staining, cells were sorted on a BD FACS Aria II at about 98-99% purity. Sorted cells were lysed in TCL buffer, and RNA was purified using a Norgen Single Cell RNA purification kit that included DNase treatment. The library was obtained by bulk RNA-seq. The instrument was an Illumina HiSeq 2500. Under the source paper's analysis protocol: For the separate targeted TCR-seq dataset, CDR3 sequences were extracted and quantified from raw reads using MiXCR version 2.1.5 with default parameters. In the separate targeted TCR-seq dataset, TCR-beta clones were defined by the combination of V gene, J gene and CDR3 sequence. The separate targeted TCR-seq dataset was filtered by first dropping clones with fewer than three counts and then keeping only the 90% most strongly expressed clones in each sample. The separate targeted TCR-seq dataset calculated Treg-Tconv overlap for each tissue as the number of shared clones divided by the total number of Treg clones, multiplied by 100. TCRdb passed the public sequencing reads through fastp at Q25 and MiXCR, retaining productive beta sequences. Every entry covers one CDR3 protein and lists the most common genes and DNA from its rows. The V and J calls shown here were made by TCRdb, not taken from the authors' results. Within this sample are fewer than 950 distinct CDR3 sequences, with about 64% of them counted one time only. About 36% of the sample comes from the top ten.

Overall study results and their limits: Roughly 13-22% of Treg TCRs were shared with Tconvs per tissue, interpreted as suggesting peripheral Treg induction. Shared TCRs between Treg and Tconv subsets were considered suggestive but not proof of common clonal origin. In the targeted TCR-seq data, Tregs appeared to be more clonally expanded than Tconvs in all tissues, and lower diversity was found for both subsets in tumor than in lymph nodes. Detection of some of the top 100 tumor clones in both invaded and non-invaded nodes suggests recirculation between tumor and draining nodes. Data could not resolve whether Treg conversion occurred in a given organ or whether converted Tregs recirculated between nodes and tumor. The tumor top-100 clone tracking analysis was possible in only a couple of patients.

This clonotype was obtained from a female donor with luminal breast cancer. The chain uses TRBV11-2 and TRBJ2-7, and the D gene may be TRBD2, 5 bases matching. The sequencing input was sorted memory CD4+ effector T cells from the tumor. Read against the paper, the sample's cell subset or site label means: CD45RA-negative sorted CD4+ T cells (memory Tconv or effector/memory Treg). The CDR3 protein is CASSPRAGYEQYF. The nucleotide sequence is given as TGTGCCAGCAGCCCTCGGGCGGGCTACGAGCAGTACTTC.